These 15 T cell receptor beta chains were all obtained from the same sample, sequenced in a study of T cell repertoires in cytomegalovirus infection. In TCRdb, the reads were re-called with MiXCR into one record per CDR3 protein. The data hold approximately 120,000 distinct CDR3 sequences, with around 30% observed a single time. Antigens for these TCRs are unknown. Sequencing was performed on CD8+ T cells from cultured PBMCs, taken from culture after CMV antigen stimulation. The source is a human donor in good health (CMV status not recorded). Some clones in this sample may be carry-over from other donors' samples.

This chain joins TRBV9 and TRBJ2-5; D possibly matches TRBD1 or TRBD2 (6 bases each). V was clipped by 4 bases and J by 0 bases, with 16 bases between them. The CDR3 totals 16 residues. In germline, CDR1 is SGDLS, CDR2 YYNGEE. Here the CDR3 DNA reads TGTGCCAGCAGCTTACAGGGAGGATTCCACCAAGAGACCCAGTACTTC. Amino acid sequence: CASSLQGGFHQETQYF. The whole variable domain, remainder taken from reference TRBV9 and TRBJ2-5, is DSGVTQTPKHLITATGQRVTLRCSPRSGDLSVYWYQQSLDQGLQFLIQYYNGEERAKGNILERFSAQQFPDLHSELNLSSLELGDSALYFCASSLQGGFHQETQYFGPGTRLLVL.

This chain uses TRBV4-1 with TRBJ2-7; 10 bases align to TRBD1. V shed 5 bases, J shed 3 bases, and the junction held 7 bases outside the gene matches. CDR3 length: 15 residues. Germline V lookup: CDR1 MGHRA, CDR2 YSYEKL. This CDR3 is CASSFGTGEGYEQYF. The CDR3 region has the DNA TGCGCCAGCAGCTTCGGGACAGGGGAGGGCTACGAGCAGTACTTC.

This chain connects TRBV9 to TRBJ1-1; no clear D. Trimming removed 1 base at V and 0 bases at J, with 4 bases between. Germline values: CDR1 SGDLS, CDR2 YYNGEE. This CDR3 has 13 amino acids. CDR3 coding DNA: TGTGCCAGCAGCGTATTCCTGAACACTGAAGCTTTCTTT. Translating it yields CASSVFLNTEAFF.

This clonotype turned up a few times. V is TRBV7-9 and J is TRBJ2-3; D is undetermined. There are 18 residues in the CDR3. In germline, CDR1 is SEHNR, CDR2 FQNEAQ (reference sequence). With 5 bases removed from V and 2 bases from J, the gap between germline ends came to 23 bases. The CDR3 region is CASSHGWATTSLTDTQYF. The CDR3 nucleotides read TGTGCCAGCAGCCACGGTTGGGCTACAACCTCCCTCACAGATACGCAGTATTTT.

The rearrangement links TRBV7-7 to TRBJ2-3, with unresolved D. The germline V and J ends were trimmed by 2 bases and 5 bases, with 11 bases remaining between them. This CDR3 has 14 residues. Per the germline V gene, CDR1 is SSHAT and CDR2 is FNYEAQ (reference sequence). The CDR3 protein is CASSLIVGVDTQYF. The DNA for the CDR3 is TGTGCCAGCAGCTTAATAGTTGGGGTAGATACGCAGTATTTT.

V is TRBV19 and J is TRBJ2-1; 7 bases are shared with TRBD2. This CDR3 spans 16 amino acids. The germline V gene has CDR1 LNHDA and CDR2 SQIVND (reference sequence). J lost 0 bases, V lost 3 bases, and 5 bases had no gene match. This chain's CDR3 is CASSMLGGSSYNEQFF. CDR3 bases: TGTGCCAGTAGTATGCTCGGGGGGAGCTCCTACAATGAGCAGTTCTTC.

CDR3 nucleotides: TGTGCCAGCAGCCATGGGACTCCCCCTGGGAATGAGCAGTTCTTC. Protein sequence: CASSHGTPPGNEQFF. The V gene is TRBV3-1, the J gene TRBJ2-1; perhaps TRBD2 as D (6 bases). The CDR3 sequence is 15 residues long. The germline V and J ends were trimmed by 3 bases and 7 bases, with 16 bases remaining between them. CDR1 is LGHDT and CDR2 is YNNKEL in the germline V gene (reference sequence).

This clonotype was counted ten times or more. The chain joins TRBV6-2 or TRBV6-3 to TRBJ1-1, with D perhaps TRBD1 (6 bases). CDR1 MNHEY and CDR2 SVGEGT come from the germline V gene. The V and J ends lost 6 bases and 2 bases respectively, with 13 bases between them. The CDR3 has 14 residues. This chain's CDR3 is CASSNPGHNTEAFF. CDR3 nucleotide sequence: TGTGCCAGCAGCAACCCGGGACATAACACTGAAGCTTTCTTT.

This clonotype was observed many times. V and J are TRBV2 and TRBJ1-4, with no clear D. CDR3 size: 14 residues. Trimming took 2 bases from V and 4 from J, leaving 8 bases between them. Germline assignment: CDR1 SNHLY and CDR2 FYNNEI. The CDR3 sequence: CASSEKKNNEKLFF. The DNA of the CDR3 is TGTGCCAGCAGTGAAAAGAAGAATAATGAAAAACTGTTTTTT.

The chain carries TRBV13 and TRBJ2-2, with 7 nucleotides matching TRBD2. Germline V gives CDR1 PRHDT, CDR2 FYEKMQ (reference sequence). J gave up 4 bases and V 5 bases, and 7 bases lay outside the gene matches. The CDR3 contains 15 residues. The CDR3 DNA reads TGTGCCAGCAGCCCCGGGGGGACCGCCACCGGGGAGCTGTTTTTT. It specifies CASSPGGTATGELFF.

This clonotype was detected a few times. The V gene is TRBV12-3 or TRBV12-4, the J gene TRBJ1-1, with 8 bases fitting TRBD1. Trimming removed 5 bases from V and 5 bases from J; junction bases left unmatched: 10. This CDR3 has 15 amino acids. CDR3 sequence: CASSLEQGAKTEAFF. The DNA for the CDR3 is TGTGCCAGCAGTCTGGAGCAGGGGGCGAAGACTGAAGCTTTCTTT.

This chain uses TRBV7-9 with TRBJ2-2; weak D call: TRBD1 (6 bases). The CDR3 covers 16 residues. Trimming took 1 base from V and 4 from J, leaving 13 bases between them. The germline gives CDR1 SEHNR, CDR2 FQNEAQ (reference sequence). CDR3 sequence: CASSLGSQGSTGELFF. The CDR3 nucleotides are TGTGCCAGCAGCTTAGGGTCCCAGGGGAGCACCGGGGAGCTGTTTTTT.

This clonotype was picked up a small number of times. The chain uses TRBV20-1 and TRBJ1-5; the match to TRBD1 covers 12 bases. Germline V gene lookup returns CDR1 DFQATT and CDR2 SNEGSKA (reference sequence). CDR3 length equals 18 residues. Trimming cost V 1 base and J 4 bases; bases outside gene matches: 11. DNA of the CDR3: TGCAGTGCTAGAGGGGACAGGGGGCGGAGGGGGGGAAATCAGCCCCAGCATTTT. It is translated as CSARGDRGRRGGNQPQHF.

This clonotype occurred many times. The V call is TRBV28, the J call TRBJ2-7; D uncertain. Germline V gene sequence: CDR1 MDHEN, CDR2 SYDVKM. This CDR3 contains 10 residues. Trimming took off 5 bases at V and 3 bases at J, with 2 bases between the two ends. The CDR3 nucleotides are TGTGCCAGCAGTCGCTACGAGCAGTACTTC. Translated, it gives CASSRYEQYF.

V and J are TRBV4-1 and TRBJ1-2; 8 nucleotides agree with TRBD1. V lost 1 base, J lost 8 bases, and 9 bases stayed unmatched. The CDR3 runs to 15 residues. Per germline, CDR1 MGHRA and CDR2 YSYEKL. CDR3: CASSQAYQGANGYTF. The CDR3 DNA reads TGCGCCAGCAGCCAAGCGTATCAGGGGGCCAACGGCTACACCTTC.